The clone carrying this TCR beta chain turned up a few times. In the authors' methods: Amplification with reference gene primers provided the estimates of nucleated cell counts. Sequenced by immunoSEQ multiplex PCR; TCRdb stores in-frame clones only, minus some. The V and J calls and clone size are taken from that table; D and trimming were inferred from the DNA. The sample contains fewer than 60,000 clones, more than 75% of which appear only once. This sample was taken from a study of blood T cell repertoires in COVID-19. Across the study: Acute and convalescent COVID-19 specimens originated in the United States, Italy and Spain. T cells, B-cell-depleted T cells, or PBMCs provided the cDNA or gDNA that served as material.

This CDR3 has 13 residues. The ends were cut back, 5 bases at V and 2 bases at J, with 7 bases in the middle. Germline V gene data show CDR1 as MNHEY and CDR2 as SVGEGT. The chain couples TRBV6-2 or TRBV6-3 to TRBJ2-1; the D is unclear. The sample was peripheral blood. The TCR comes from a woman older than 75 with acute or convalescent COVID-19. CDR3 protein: CASSTSTYNEQFF. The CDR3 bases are TGTGCCAGCAGTACTTCTACCTACAATGAGCAGTTCTTC.